This T cell receptor beta chain was found in a study of T cell repertoires in cytomegalovirus infection. Only a few counts were recorded for this clonotype. The target antigen is unknown. A junction end diverges from the germline sequence, so it may reflect a read error. General observations from the study: Predominance within the ex vivo response was attributable to HLA-C-restricted CMV-specific TCR beta clonotypes.

TCRdb reanalysed the reads using MiXCR and keeps one entry per CDR3 protein. The sample holds 200,000 to 300,000 distinct CDR3 sequences, approximately 9.1% seen once. The CDR3 runs to 12 residues. Germline V gene lookup returns CDR1 SGHDN and CDR2 FVKESK. The rearrangement uses TRBV14 and TRBJ2-1, with D possibly being TRBD2 (6 bases). The clonotype originates from a human donor in good health (CMV status not recorded). Some clones in this sample may be carry-over from other donors' samples. The specimen was PBMCs. The CDR3 nucleotides are TGTGCCAGCAGCGTCGGGACTCGCGAGCGGTTCTTC. This translates into CASSVGTRERFF. Together with reference TRBV14 and TRBJ2-1, the CDR3 gives the full variable domain: EAGVTQFPSHSVIEKGQTVTLRCDPISGHDNLYWYRRVMGKEIKFLLHFVKESKQDESGMPNNRFLAERTGGTYSTLKVQPAELEDSGVYFCASSVGTRERFFGPGTRLTVL.